These 23 T cell receptor beta chains were sequenced from one sample in a study of CD8 T cells in ankylosing spondylitis. TCRdb used MiXCR to reprocess the 5' RACE reads, holding one entry per CDR3 protein. The sample consists of around 210,000 distinct CDR3 sequences, 7% to 10% of them appearing once. Source material: blood, either unsorted or a sorted T cell fraction (not recorded which). The receptors stem from a female donor with ankylosing spondylitis or in good health (not recorded which).

At least ten counts were recorded for this clonotype. The J gene is TRBJ2-3, the V gene TRBV4-1; TRBD2 agrees at 14 bases. Germline V gene sequence: CDR1 MGHRA, CDR2 YSYEKL. The CDR3 sequence is 20 residues long. After removal of 0 bases from V and 0 bases from J, the junction contained 8 bases not matched to a gene. As DNA, the CDR3 is TGCGCCAGCAGCCAAGAGGAGGGACTAGCGGGAGAGGGGAGCACAGATACGCAGTATTTT. Translated, it gives CASSQEEGLAGEGSTDTQYF.

About this clonotype itself: A much more abundant neighbour one base away suggests this may be a read error. V is TRBV7-9 and J is TRBJ1-4; possible D gene TRBD1, 5 bases. Germline CDR1 reads SEHNR; CDR2 reads FQNEAQ (reference sequence). This CDR3 region has 14 residues. The CDR3 DNA reads as TGTGTCAGCAGCCCGGGGGGTTTTAATGAAAAACTGTTTTTT. As protein: CVSSPGGFNEKLFF.

This clonotype was detected many times. The chain employs TRBV5-1 and TRBJ2-1; 9 nucleotides align to TRBD2. The CDR3 sequence is 15 residues long. Germline CDR1 SGHRS, CDR2 YFSETQ. Trimming cost V 4 bases and J 6 bases; bases outside gene matches: 8. The CDR3 protein is CASSQLAGDTNEQFF. The CDR3 coding sequence is TGCGCCAGCAGCCAATTAGCGGGAGATACCAATGAGCAGTTCTTC.

The genes are TRBV11-2 and TRBJ2-5, with D possibly TRBD2 on 5 matching bases. CDR1 and CDR2 (germline): SGHAT, FQNNGV. This CDR3 is built from 14 residues. V lost 5 bases to trimming and J lost 5 bases, with 15 bases between them. The CDR3 loop reads CASSRGGRLETQYF. The CDR3 DNA reads as TGTGCCAGCAGCCGTGGAGGACGTCTTGAGACCCAGTACTTC.

V usage is TRBV7-2 and J usage is TRBJ2-1, with D unclear. The CDR3 loop spans 15 amino acids. V lost 3 bases to trimming and J lost 0 bases, with 9 bases between them. From germline, CDR1 is SGHTA and CDR2 FQGNSA. CDR3 nucleotides: TGTGCCAGCAGCTTTTTGAAAAGCTCCTACAATGAGCAGTTCTTC. This encodes CASSFLKSSYNEQFF.

This clonotype has a count of ten or more. This chain uses TRBV30 with TRBJ2-7; perhaps TRBD1 as D (6 bases). Germline CDR1 is GTSNPN and CDR2 is SVGIG (reference sequence). CDR3 length equals 14 residues. Trimming took off 7 bases at V and 3 bases at J, with 19 bases between the two ends. For the CDR3, the DNA is TGTGCCTACCACCCCGGGACAACCGGCTACGAGCAGTACTTC. Translated, it gives CAYHPGTTGYEQYF.

This chain uses TRBV6-2 or TRBV6-3 with TRBJ2-6; D not resolved. The CDR3 spans 16 residues. Trimming removed 2 bases from V and 2 bases from J, with 10 bases in between. The germline gives CDR1 MNHEY, CDR2 SVGEGT. CDR3 DNA: TGTGCCAGCAGTTACGGCTTGGGGACTGGGGCCAACGTCCTGACTTTC. Its translation is CASSYGLGTGANVLTF.

This clonotype was picked up many times. The chain is built from TRBV5-1 and TRBJ2-3; D ambiguous. Germline lookup yields CDR1 SGHRS and CDR2 YFSETQ. Between the trimmed V and J ends, which lost 0 bases and 2 bases, there was a span of 10 bases. The CDR3 length is 15 residues. The CDR3 nucleotides are TGCGCCAGCAGCTTGGAGCAGGCTCACACAGATACGCAGTATTTT. Its protein product is CASSLEQAHTDTQYF.

This clonotype was recorded at least ten times. The genes are TRBV7-2 and TRBJ1-2; D is unresolved. Germline V gives CDR1 SGHTA, CDR2 FQGNSA. The CDR3 is 13 residues long. Trimming removed 0 bases from V and 6 bases from J, with 8 bases in between. The CDR3 DNA reads TGTGCCAGCAGCTTAGCCGGGTATGATGGCTACACCTTC. This codes for CASSLAGYDGYTF.

This clonotype showed up just once. V usage is TRBV7-2 and J usage is TRBJ2-2, with D perhaps TRBD2 (5 bases). Trimming removed 3 bases from V and 9 bases from J, with 8 bases in between. The CDR3 totals 12 residues. Germline CDR1 and CDR2: SGHTA and FQGNSA. This CDR3 is CASSFRTWELFF. CDR3 DNA sequence: TGTGCCAGCAGCTTTCGGACTTGGGAGCTGTTTTTT.

This clonotype was detected ten times or more. The chain employs TRBV12-5 and TRBJ1-1; D gene unclear. Trimming pared 2 bases from V and 0 bases from J, leaving 4 bases between. The germline CDR1 and CDR2 sequences are LGHNT and FRNRAP. The CDR3 extends over 13 amino acids. The CDR3 nucleotides are TGTGCTAGTGGTTTGACGATGAACACTGAAGCTTTCTTT. It yields the protein CASGLTMNTEAFF.

About this clonotype itself: The junction departs from the called germline gene at one end, perhaps through a read error. The chain joins TRBV20-1 to TRBJ1-6, with D possibly being TRBD1 (5 bases). This CDR3 region has 13 residues. The germline CDR1 and CDR2 sequences are DFQATT and SNEGSKA (reference sequence). The CDR3 coding sequence is TGCAGTGCCCGGGTGGACAATAATTCACCCCTCTACTTT. This translates into CSARVDNNSPLYF.

This clonotype has a count of ten or more. The chain links TRBV12-3 or TRBV12-4 to TRBJ2-2, with D hard to call. The ends were cut back, 6 bases at V and 6 bases at J, with 8 bases in the middle. The CDR3 loop spans 12 amino acids. CDR3 sequence (DNA): TGTGCCAGCAGGGGCCCCCCCGGGGAGCTGTTTTTT. Protein: CASRGPPGELFF.

This clonotype was counted at least ten times. The CDR3 protein is CASSLHSTGLNTEAFF. Here the CDR3 DNA reads TGCGCCAGCAGCCTACATTCGACAGGGTTGAACACTGAAGCTTTCTTT. This sequence joins TRBV4-3 and TRBJ1-1, with 7 bases lining up with TRBD1. Trimming cost V 4 bases and J 0 bases; bases outside gene matches: 8. The CDR3 is 16 residues long. Germline assignment: CDR1 LGHNA and CDR2 YSLEER.

V gene TRBV7-6 combines with J gene TRBJ2-7; D ambiguous. This CDR3 is built from 13 residues. CDR1 is SGHVS, CDR2 FNYEAQ, per germline. Trimming removed 2 bases from V and 1 base from J, with 6 bases in between. CDR3 loop: CASSLRESYEQYF. Written as DNA, the CDR3 is TGTGCCAGCAGCTTAAGGGAATCCTACGAGCAGTACTTC.

The V gene is TRBV7-2, the J gene TRBJ1-5, with TRBD1 as a possible D gene (5 bases). This CDR3 spans 15 amino acids. The V and J ends lost 5 bases and 1 base respectively, with 12 bases between them. In germline, CDR1 is SGHTA, CDR2 FQGNSA. CDR3 region: CASSTQTVSNQPQHF. The CDR3 nucleotides are TGTGCCAGCAGCACCCAGACAGTAAGCAATCAGCCCCAGCATTTT.

This clonotype was found many times. The V call is TRBV21-1, the J call TRBJ1-2; the table's D call, TRBD1, was not checked against the DNA. TRBV21-1 is shown as a pseudogene. The CDR3 spans 13 residues. Here the CDR3 DNA reads TGTGCCATCAACCTACAGGGGAAATGTGGCTACACCTTC. It specifies CAINLQGKCGYTF.

The sample holds many counts of this clonotype. The V gene is TRBV6-2 or TRBV6-3, the J gene TRBJ1-2; no reliable D call. Germline V lookup: CDR1 MNHEY, CDR2 SVGEGT. This CDR3 region has 13 residues. Trimming took 2 bases from V and 2 from J, leaving 6 bases between them. The CDR3, as DNA: TGTGCCAGCAGTTACCTGGGGAACTATGGCTACACCTTC. It is translated as CASSYLGNYGYTF.

This clonotype was found many times. The chain combines TRBV20-1 with TRBJ2-6, with D possibly being TRBD1 (5 bases). Trimming removed 2 bases at V and 3 bases at J, with 11 bases between. Germline loops: CDR1 DFQATT, CDR2 SNEGSKA (reference sequence). The CDR3 runs to 15 residues. This chain's CDR3 is CSARLQGSGANVLTF. The CDR3 bases are TGCAGTGCTAGACTTCAGGGAAGTGGGGCCAACGTCCTGACTTTC.

This clonotype was observed many times. This chain joins TRBV4-3 and TRBJ2-1, with unresolved D. The CDR3 contains 14 residues. Germline V CDR1 and CDR2: LGHNA, YSLEER. The V end lost 0 bases, the J end lost 6 bases, and 9 bases lay between the germline ends. The CDR3 DNA reads TGCGCCAGCAGCCAAGATTGGGCTAGCAATGAGCAGTTCTTC. Translated, it gives CASSQDWASNEQFF.

The chain recombines TRBV11-3 with TRBJ2-7, with D hard to call. This CDR3 has 12 residues. Deletions cut 5 bases from V and 4 bases from J, with 9 bases between. Per germline, CDR1 SGHNT and CDR2 YENEEA. CDR3 region: CASSHNGYEQYF. In nucleotides, the CDR3 is TGTGCCAGCAGCCACAACGGGTACGAGCAGTACTTC.

This clonotype was seen repeatedly, ten times or more. The chain links TRBV5-5 to TRBJ2-7; 8 positions match TRBD1. Trimming removed 0 bases from V and 6 bases from J; junction bases left unmatched: 2. The CDR3 totals 13 residues. Germline values: CDR1 SGHKS, CDR2 YYEKEE (reference sequence). The CDR3 loop reads CASSLDRGFEQYF. CDR3 nucleotide sequence: TGTGCCAGCAGCTTGGACAGGGGGTTCGAGCAGTACTTC.

This clonotype was recorded many times. The V call is TRBV13, the J call TRBJ2-1; D possibly matches TRBD1 or TRBD2 (5 bases each). The CDR3 has 13 residues. Germline assignment: CDR1 PRHDT and CDR2 FYEKMQ (reference sequence). V was pared by 2 bases and J by 10 bases, with 12 bases between. In nucleotides, the CDR3 is TGTGCCAGCAGCTTACGGGGCAATTTGGAGCAGTTCTTC. Protein: CASSLRGNLEQFF.